These 13 T cell receptor beta chains came from one sample sequenced in a study of cytomegalovirus exposure and HLA in healthy donors. Researchers ran the PCR with 60 Vbeta and 13 Jbeta primers. Data came from immunoSEQ multiplex PCR; TCRdb stores just in-frame clones and leaves some out. This table holds 100,000 or so clones, over 12% found once. The sequenced sample was PBMCs. The receptors stem from a female donor in good health and CMV-seronegative.

CDR3 region: CASRRGGEIHEQYF. The CDR3 coding sequence is TGTGCCAGCAGGCGGGGGGGGGAAATCCACGAGCAGTACTTC. The V gene is TRBV2, the J gene TRBJ2-7, with 9 bases identical to TRBD2. This CDR3 is built from 14 residues. Losses at the gene ends were 6 bases for V and 5 bases for J; bases not matched to a gene: 8. Germline assignment: CDR1 SNHLY and CDR2 FYNNEI.

The CDR3 DNA reads TGTGCCAGCAGCTTACGACAGGGTAACGCCGGGGAGCTGTTTTTT. Its translation is CASSLRQGNAGELFF. V gene TRBV7-8 combines with J gene TRBJ2-2; 7 nucleotides line up with TRBD1. The CDR3 sequence is 15 residues long. Germline V gene data show CDR1 as SGHVS and CDR2 as FQNEAQ. Losses at the gene ends were 2 bases for V and 6 bases for J; bases not matched to a gene: 6.

This clone was seen a handful of times. This rearrangement joins TRBV4-3 to TRBJ1-5; D remains ambiguous. V dropped 0 bases and J dropped 7 bases, with 10 bases sitting between them. The CDR3 has 14 amino acids. Germline CDR1 LGHNA, CDR2 YSLEER. The CDR3 protein is CASSQDTVSQPQHF. CDR3 nucleotides: TGCGCCAGCAGCCAAGATACTGTTTCCCAGCCCCAGCATTTT.

The V gene is TRBV7-9, the J gene TRBJ1-6; no clear D gene. Germline V gene lookup returns CDR1 SEHNR and CDR2 FQNEAQ (reference sequence). The V end was cut by 2 bases, the J end by 10 bases, with 3 bases between. This CDR3 has 11 residues. The CDR3 spells CASSLSSPLHF. Here the CDR3 DNA reads TGTGCCAGCAGCTTAAGCTCACCCCTCCACTTT.

The V call is TRBV2, the J call TRBJ2-3, with 14 bases fitting TRBD2. Germline values: CDR1 SNHLY, CDR2 FYNNEI. This CDR3 is 17 amino acids long. Losses at the gene ends were 7 bases for V and 3 bases for J; bases not matched to a gene: 9. The CDR3 protein is CASKAGTSGRRTDTQYF. The CDR3 nucleotides are TGTGCCAGCAAAGCCGGGACTAGCGGGAGAAGGACAGATACGCAGTATTTT.

Only a few counts were recorded for this clone. The CDR3 coding sequence is TGCGCCAGCAGCCAAATTCCGGGACAGGGTACCTACAATGAGCAGTTCTTC. Its protein product is CASSQIPGQGTYNEQFF. V is TRBV4-3 and J is TRBJ2-1; TRBD1 matches 9 bases. The CDR3 contains 17 residues. Looked up from germline, CDR1 is LGHNA and CDR2 is YSLEER. The V and J ends lost 2 bases and 2 bases, in that order; junction bases with no gene match: 7.

V is TRBV28 and J is TRBJ2-7; D unclear. The V and J ends lost 2 bases and 7 bases respectively, with 18 bases between them. This CDR3 has 15 residues. The germline V gene encodes CDR1 MDHEN and CDR2 SYDVKM. The CDR3 DNA reads as TGTGCCAGCAGTTTACCCCCTCCCCCCGCGAAGGAGCAGTACTTC. This sequence encodes CASSLPPPPAKEQYF.

This clone was recorded a few times. The V and J genes are TRBV4-3 and TRBJ2-1; 10 bases map to TRBD1. In germline, CDR1 is LGHNA, CDR2 YSLEER. The trim removed 6 bases at V and 1 base at J, leaving 12 bases unmatched. CDR3 length: 18 residues. The CDR3, as DNA: TGCGCCAGCAGAAGCGAGACAGGGGGCTTCGAGTCCTACAATGAGCAGTTCTTC. As protein: CASRSETGGFESYNEQFF.

The rearrangement joins TRBV4-2 to TRBJ2-3, with D possibly matching TRBD2 (5 bases). The length of the CDR3 is 16 residues. Germline V gives CDR1 LGHNA, CDR2 YNFKEQ. V lost 4 bases, J lost 2 bases, and 16 bases lay in between. The CDR3 DNA reads as TGTGCCAGCAGCCTCCCAGCGGAGACCTTCACAGATACGCAGTATTTT. This encodes CASSLPAETFTDTQYF.

This clone was seen at least ten times. As DNA, the CDR3 is TGTGCCAGTAGTAGGACGGGAGATAATTCACCCCTCCACTTT. Translating gives CASSRTGDNSPLHF. The chain employs TRBV19 and TRBJ1-6; D ambiguous. CDR1 LNHDA and CDR2 SQIVND come from the germline V gene (reference sequence). The CDR3 runs 14 residues. Trimming removed 4 bases from V and 5 bases from J, with 9 bases in between. Full variable domain (missing parts from reference TRBV19 and TRBJ1-6): DGGITQSPKYLFRKEGQNVTLSCEQNLNHDAMYWYRQDPGQGLRLIYYSQIVNDFQKGDIAEGYSVSREKKESFPLTVTSAQKNPTAFYLCASSRTGDNSPLHFGNGTRLTVT.

This chain uses TRBV6-6 with TRBJ1-2; the match to TRBD1 covers 7 bases. The CDR3 covers 14 residues. Germline CDR1 MNHNY, CDR2 SVGAGI (reference sequence). With V trimmed by 5 bases and J by 0 bases, 3 bases remained unmatched. CDR3 in DNA: TGTGCCAGCAGTACACAGGGGACTAACTATGGCTACACCTTC. Amino acid sequence: CASSTQGTNYGYTF.

A few counts support this clone. This rearrangement joins TRBV30 to TRBJ1-2, with 11 bases that match TRBD1. With 2 bases clipped from V and 4 bases from J, the junction kept 6 bases outside the gene matches. This CDR3 region has 15 residues. Per germline, CDR1 GTSNPN and CDR2 SVGIG (reference sequence). Here the CDR3 reads CAWSTLGTGGYGYTF. CDR3 DNA sequence: TGTGCCTGGAGTACCCTCGGGACAGGGGGCTATGGCTACACCTTC.

The rearrangement joins TRBV5-4 to TRBJ2-5; 9 nucleotides agree with TRBD2. CDR3 length: 17 amino acids. CDR1 is SGHNT and CDR2 is YYREEE in the germline V gene (reference sequence). Trimming removed 0 bases from V and 2 bases from J; junction bases left unmatched: 8. CDR3 in DNA: TGTGCCAGCAGCTTGGCCGGGTGGCGGGAGGGGCAAGAGACCCAGTACTTC. It codes for CASSLAGWREGQETQYF.